Each of the 10 T cell receptor beta chains below was sequenced from the same sample in a study of blood T cells in healthy people across ages. With a J-beta primer mix and a sample-barcoded 5' primer, a second PCR ran 7 to 11 cycles. TCRdb used MiXCR to reprocess the 5' RACE reads, holding one entry per CDR3 protein. Here the sample spans approximately 2,000,000 distinct CDR3 sequences, about 39% being singletons. The specimen was blood. All receptors derive from a human donor in good health.

The chain uses TRBV4-1 and TRBJ1-2, with 9 bases that match TRBD1. The CDR3 loop spans 19 amino acids. J was trimmed by 0 bases and V by 3 bases; bases with no gene match: 14. CDR1 MGHRA and CDR2 YSYEKL come from the germline V gene. CDR3: CASSQPMIRDRGTNYGYTF. The CDR3 bases are TGCGCCAGCAGCCAGCCTATGATTCGCGACAGGGGGACTAACTATGGCTACACCTTC.

The chain couples TRBV28 to TRBJ2-5, with D tentatively TRBD1 (6 bases). Matching the DNA end better, TRBJ2-7 makes the J call doubtful. The germline gives CDR1 MDHEN, CDR2 SYDVKM. The CDR3 runs 12 residues. CDR3 bases: TGTGCTTCGTTAGGGGACATCTACGAGCAGTACTTC. Residues: CASLGDIYEQYF.

The chain recombines TRBV3-1 with TRBJ2-1, with 7 bases aligning to TRBD1. The CDR3 spans 16 residues. V gave up 5 bases and J gave up 0 bases; unmatched junction bases: 7. Germline lookup yields CDR1 LGHDT and CDR2 YNNKEL (reference sequence). CDR3 sequence (DNA): TGTGCCAGCAGCAGAATAGACAGGGTCTCCTACAATGAGCAGTTCTTC. The encoded protein is CASSRIDRVSYNEQFF.

This clonotype was counted a few times. The V gene is TRBV7-2, the J gene TRBJ1-1; maybe TRBD1 (5 bases). The germline V and J ends were trimmed by 4 bases and 3 bases, with 15 bases remaining between them. Germline CDR1 reads SGHTA; CDR2 reads FQGNSA. CDR3 size: 15 residues. This chain's CDR3 is CASSSPEDMDTEAFF. CDR3 bases: TGTGCCAGCAGCTCCCCGGAGGACATGGACACTGAAGCTTTCTTT. Supplemented by reference TRBV7-2 and TRBJ1-1, the full variable domain reads GAGVSQSPSNKVTEKGKDVELRCDPISGHTALYWYRQSLGQGLEFLIYFQGNSAPDKSGLPSDRFSAERTGGSVSTLTIQRTQQEDSAVYLCASSSPEDMDTEAFFGQGTRLTVV.

V gene TRBV27 combines with J gene TRBJ2-3; D is possibly TRBD1 or TRBD2 (5 bases each). Trimming left V 6 bases short and J 7 bases short, with 17 bases between. Germline V lookup: CDR1 MNHEY, CDR2 SMNVEV (reference sequence). There are 14 residues in the CDR3. In DNA form, the CDR3 reads TGTGCCAGCAGACCAATGGGGGTCTGGTATACGCAGTATTTT. Translated: CASRPMGVWYTQYF.

This clonotype was recorded once. This rearrangement joins TRBV6-2 or TRBV6-3 to TRBJ2-5; D gene unclear. The J call may be mistaken, given a closer DNA end match to TRBJ2-7. The CDR3 has 18 amino acids. The germline gives CDR1 MNHEY, CDR2 SVGEGT. The CDR3 bases are TGTGCCAGCAGTTACTCTGCTTTGGGCAGGATTATCACCTACGAGCAGTACTTC. Amino acids: CASSYSALGRIITYEQYF.

In the case of this clonotype: A junction boundary mismatches the germline segment, possibly from a read error. The V call is TRBV7-2, the J call TRBJ2-2, with a tentative D call TRBD2 (6 bases). CDR1 and CDR2 (germline): SGHTA, FQGNSA. The length of the CDR3 is 14 residues. This chain's CDR3 is CASNLAVNTGELFF. CDR3 nucleotide sequence: TGTGCCAGCAACTTAGCGGTGAACACCGGGGAGCTGTTTTTT. Full variable domain (outside the CDR3, taken from reference TRBV7-2 and TRBJ2-2): GAGVSQSPSNKVTEKGKDVELRCDPISGHTALYWYRQSLGQGLEFLIYFQGNSAPDKSGLPSDRFSAERTGGSVSTLTIQRTQQEDSAVYLCASNLAVNTGELFFGEGSRLTVL.

The chain joins TRBV28 to TRBJ2-1; 8 bases align to TRBD2. This CDR3 comprises 17 residues. CDR1 is MDHEN and CDR2 is SYDVKM in the germline V gene. J lost 12 bases, V lost 5 bases, and 21 bases had no gene match. The CDR3: CASSTLGGSGVLGGQFF. The DNA of the CDR3 is TGTGCCAGCAGTACCCTCGGAGGTAGCGGGGTGCTCGGGGGGCAGTTCTTC.

The rearrangement uses TRBV6-1 and TRBJ1-1; D gene uncertain. V gave up 6 bases and J gave up 10 bases, with 12 bases separating them. This CDR3 is built from 11 residues. Per germline, CDR1 MNHNS and CDR2 SASEGT. The CDR3 DNA is TGTGCCAGCAGGGGCAGTCGGGCAGCTTTCTTT. Its protein is CASRGSRAAFF.

The gene calls are TRBV7-2 and TRBJ2-7; D remains unclear. This CDR3 region has 13 residues. V lost 5 bases to trimming and J lost 11 bases, with 19 bases between them. From germline, CDR1 is SGHTA and CDR2 FQGNSA. This CDR3 reads CASSPWGGHLKYF. DNA of the CDR3: TGTGCCAGCAGCCCCTGGGGTGGGCATTTGAAGTACTTC.